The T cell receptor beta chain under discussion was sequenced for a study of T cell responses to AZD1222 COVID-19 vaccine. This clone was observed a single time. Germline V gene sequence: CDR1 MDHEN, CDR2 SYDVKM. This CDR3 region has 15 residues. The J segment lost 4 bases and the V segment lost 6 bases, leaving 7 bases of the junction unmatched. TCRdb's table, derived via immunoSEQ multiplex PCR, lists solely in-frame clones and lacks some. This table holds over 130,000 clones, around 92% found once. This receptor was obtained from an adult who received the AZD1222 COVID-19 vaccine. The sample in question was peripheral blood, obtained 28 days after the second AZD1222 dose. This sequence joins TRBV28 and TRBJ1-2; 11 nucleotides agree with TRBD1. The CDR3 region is CASRDRDRGVYGYTF. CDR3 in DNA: TGTGCCAGCAGAGATCGGGACAGGGGGGTCTATGGCTACACCTTC.